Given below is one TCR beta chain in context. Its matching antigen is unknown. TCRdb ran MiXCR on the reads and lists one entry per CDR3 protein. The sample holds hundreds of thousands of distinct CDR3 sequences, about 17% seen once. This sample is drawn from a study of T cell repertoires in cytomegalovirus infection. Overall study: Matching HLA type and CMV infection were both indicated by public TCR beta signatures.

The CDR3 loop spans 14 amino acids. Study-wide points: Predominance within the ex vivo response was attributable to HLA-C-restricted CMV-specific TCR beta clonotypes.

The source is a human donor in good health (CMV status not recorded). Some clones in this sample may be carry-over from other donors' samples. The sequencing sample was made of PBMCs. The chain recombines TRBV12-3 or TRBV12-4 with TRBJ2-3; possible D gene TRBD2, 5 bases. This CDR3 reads CATTGPAATDTQYF. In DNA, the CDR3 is TGTGCAACCACTGGCCCAGCGGCCACAGATACGCAGTATTTT.